The 27 T cell receptor beta chains below all came from one sample that was sequenced in a study of shared clonotypes between healthy human individuals. The table came from immunoSEQ multiplex PCR; TCRdb's copy has only in-frame clones and leaves some out. Of a few hundred thousand clones listed, 50% to 75% were seen once; the top ten hold 11%. Sequencing was performed on memory CD4+ T cells sorted from blood. Indicated subset: CD45RA-negative fraction. These receptors came from a young man in good health.

As concerns this clone: The same CDR3 arises from other DNA sequences in this sample as well. The rearrangement joins TRBV11-2 to TRBJ2-7; unclear D gene. This CDR3 has 12 residues. Germline CDR1 reads SGHAT; CDR2 reads FQNNGV. The V gene lost 5 bases and the J gene lost 4 bases, with 9 bases spanning the gap. CDR3 residues: CASSLDRYEQYF. CDR3 nucleotides: TGTGCCAGCAGCCTTGATAGATACGAGCAGTACTTC.

In its sample, this clone was seen a few times. This chain uses TRBV23-1 with TRBJ1-1; TRBD1 agrees at 7 bases. TRBV23-1 has ORF status, its function being uncertain. The CDR3 is 14 amino acids. The V segment lost 3 bases and the J segment 3 bases; nucleotides outside the gene matches: 4. The CDR3 here is CASSQSQGDTEAFF. The CDR3 coding sequence is TGCGCCAGCAGTCAGTCCCAGGGGGACACTGAAGCTTTCTTT.

J is TRBJ1-2 and V is TRBV7-2; D unclear. Germline V gives CDR1 SGHTA, CDR2 FQGNSA. This CDR3 is 15 amino acids long. V lost 1 base to trimming and J lost 0 bases, with 9 bases between them. CDR3 region: CASSLGGEANYGYTF. CDR3 in DNA: TGTGCCAGCAGCTTAGGTGGGGAAGCTAACTATGGCTACACCTTC. Combining the CDR3 with reference TRBV7-2 and TRBJ1-2 gives the whole variable domain GAGVSQSPSNKVTEKGKDVELRCDPISGHTALYWYRQSLGQGLEFLIYFQGNSAPDKSGLPSDRFSAERTGGSVSTLTIQRTQQEDSAVYLCASSLGGEANYGYTFGSGTRLTVV.

Turning to this clone: A junction end diverges from the germline sequence, so it may reflect a read error. This chain joins TRBV7-7 and TRBJ2-7; no firm D call. The V gene's germline CDR1 is SSHAT and CDR2 FNYEAQ (reference sequence). The CDR3 length is 15 residues. Here the CDR3 reads CASSPNRVSSYEQYF. DNA of the CDR3: TGTGCTAGCAGCCCCAATCGCGTTAGCTCCTACGAGCAGTACTTC.

In nucleotides, the CDR3 is TGTGCCAGCTCAGTCAAAGGCAATGAGCAGTTCTTC. It specifies CASSVKGNEQFF. The chain uses TRBV18 and TRBJ2-1; D not resolved. There are 12 residues in the CDR3. Germline V CDR1 and CDR2: KGHSH, LQKENI. V dropped 5 bases and J dropped 6 bases, with 8 bases sitting between them.

The chain uses TRBV11-2 and TRBJ2-7; TRBD2 matches at 9 bases. The J segment lost 2 bases and the V segment lost 5 bases, leaving 7 bases of the junction unmatched. Germline CDR1 and CDR2: SGHAT and FQNNGV. The CDR3 is 15 amino acids. The CDR3 DNA is TGTGCCAGCAGCCCCGCGGGCGGGAGGGCCTACGAGCAGTACTTC. Encoded protein: CASSPAGGRAYEQYF.

The chain links TRBV11-3 to TRBJ2-1; 8 bases are shared with TRBD1. Germline V lookup: CDR1 SGHNT, CDR2 YENEEA. The CDR3 is 19 residues long. V was pared by 0 bases and J by 6 bases, with 16 bases of the junction left unmatched. CDR3 sequence reads: CASSLDSGTGAIPANEQFF. DNA for the CDR3: TGTGCCAGCAGCTTAGATTCTGGGACAGGCGCCATCCCCGCCAATGAGCAGTTCTTC.

This chain uses TRBV27 with TRBJ1-1; perhaps TRBD1 as D (5 bases). Germline CDR1 reads MNHEY; CDR2 reads SMNVEV (reference sequence). The CDR3 loop spans 15 amino acids. V lost 2 bases to trimming and J lost 6 bases, with 16 bases between them. As DNA, the CDR3 is TGTGCCAGCAGTTTAAGGGCGGGGGGTTTCTCTGAAGCTTTCTTT. It yields the protein CASSLRAGGFSEAFF.

The chain joins TRBV28 to TRBJ2-5, with 8 positions matching TRBD2. Germline CDR1 is MDHEN and CDR2 is SYDVKM. CDR3 length: 14 residues. Trimming took 3 bases from V and 4 from J; bases not matched to a gene: 4. CDR3 sequence (DNA): TGTGCCAGCAGTTTCGGGGGGGCGTCAGAGACCCAGTACTTC. It is translated as CASSFGGASETQYF.

The CDR3 loop is CASSQTLDRARDYQPQHF. The CDR3, as DNA: TGTGCCAGCTCCCAAACTTTGGACAGGGCAAGAGATTATCAGCCCCAGCATTTT. The rearrangement uses TRBV6-4 and TRBJ1-5; TRBD1 matches 8 bases. CDR1 MRHNA and CDR2 SNTAGT come from the germline V gene. The CDR3 contains 18 residues. Trimming cost V 8 bases and J 5 bases; bases outside gene matches: 20.

This clone showed up many times. This chain uses TRBV6-1 with TRBJ2-5, with D unresolved. Between the trimmed V and J ends, which lost 1 base and 2 bases, there was a span of 8 bases. Germline CDR1 and CDR2: MNHNS and SASEGT. CDR3 length: 14 residues. CDR3: CASSEGVEQETQYF. The CDR3 DNA reads as TGTGCCAGCAGTGAAGGTGTTGAGCAAGAGACCCAGTACTTC.

The CDR3 sequence: CASSQTGTGFYEQYF. In DNA form, the CDR3 reads TGCGCCAGCAGCCAAACCGGGACTGGCTTTTACGAGCAGTACTTC. The V call is TRBV4-3, the J call TRBJ2-7; D is perhaps TRBD2 (6 bases). The CDR3 length is 15 residues. V was shortened by 2 bases and J by 4 bases, with 15 bases between the two germline ends. Germline CDR1 LGHNA, CDR2 YSLEER.

The rearrangement joins TRBV5-5 to TRBJ1-1, with D tentatively TRBD1 (5 bases). The germline gives CDR1 SGHKS, CDR2 YYEKEE (reference sequence). V dropped 7 bases and J dropped 0 bases, with 19 bases sitting between them. The CDR3 sequence is 16 residues long. CDR3 bases: TGTGCCAGCGGTTTGGGGGTCCCAAACATGAACACTGAAGCTTTCTTT. This encodes CASGLGVPNMNTEAFF.

V is TRBV2 and J is TRBJ1-5; D not resolved. This CDR3 has 13 residues. Trimming cost V 0 bases and J 5 bases, with 5 bases left between them. The V gene's germline CDR1 is SNHLY and CDR2 FYNNEI. CDR3 nucleotide sequence: TGTGCCAGCAGTGAAGCAGAGGATCAGCCCCAGCATTTT. This gives the protein CASSEAEDQPQHF.

The rearrangement uses TRBV28 and TRBJ2-3; D may be TRBD1 or TRBD2 (5 bases each). Trimming pared 5 bases from V and 2 bases from J, leaving 14 bases between. The germline gives CDR1 MDHEN, CDR2 SYDVKM. The CDR3 consists of 15 residues. Here the CDR3 reads CASSTPVGTTDTQYF. The CDR3, as DNA: TGTGCCAGCAGTACGCCGGTGGGGACCACAGATACGCAGTATTTT.

Only a few counts were recorded for this clone. The rearrangement uses TRBV11-2 and TRBJ2-2; perhaps TRBD2 as D (6 bases). The CDR3 has 15 residues. V was pared by 6 bases and J by 5 bases, with 16 bases between. Germline CDR1 reads SGHAT; CDR2 reads FQNNGV. CDR3 nucleotides: TGTGCCAGCAGTGGAGGGGCAGGGCGGACCGGGGAGCTGTTTTTT. Encoded protein: CASSGGAGRTGELFF.

V gene TRBV9 combines with J gene TRBJ2-1, with 10 positions matching TRBD2. Germline trimming cut 4 bases from V and 8 bases from J; bases unmatched to any gene: 6. The length of the CDR3 is 14 residues. Germline CDR1 and CDR2: SGDLS and YYNGEE. CDR3 in DNA: TGTGCCAGCAGCAACCCTAGCGGGAGCGATGAGCAGTTCTTC. Translating it yields CASSNPSGSDEQFF.

The chain is built from TRBV9 and TRBJ2-1, with D perhaps matching TRBD1 or TRBD2 (5 bases each). The CDR3 loop spans 14 amino acids. V gave up 4 bases and J gave up 2 bases, with 10 bases separating them. In germline, CDR1 is SGDLS, CDR2 YYNGEE. Here the CDR3 DNA reads TGTGCCAGCAGCCTCGGGACGGCCTACAATGAGCAGTTCTTC. Protein sequence: CASSLGTAYNEQFF.

This clone was observed a few times. The genes are TRBV27 and TRBJ2-2, with D maybe TRBD1 (5 bases). CDR3 length equals 15 residues. CDR1 MNHEY and CDR2 SMNVEV come from the germline V gene (reference sequence). Trimming pared 4 bases from V and 4 bases from J, leaving 13 bases between. CDR3 loop: CASSYYQGVTGELFF. CDR3 coding DNA: TGTGCCAGCAGTTACTACCAGGGTGTCACCGGGGAGCTGTTTTTT.

The chain recombines TRBV19 with TRBJ1-4; D gene ambiguous. V was trimmed by 6 bases and J by 0 bases, leaving 11 bases between them. The CDR3 is made up of 15 amino acids. CDR1 is LNHDA and CDR2 is SQIVND in the germline V gene (reference sequence). The CDR3 sequence is CASSATDATNEKLFF. CDR3 nucleotides: TGTGCCAGTAGCGCAACAGATGCAACTAATGAAAAACTGTTTTTT.

This clone appeared once. The chain is built from TRBV10-3 and TRBJ1-5, with 10 bases fitting TRBD1. In germline, CDR1 is ENHRY, CDR2 SYGVKD. The CDR3 totals 20 residues. J lost 3 bases, V lost 0 bases, and 14 bases had no gene match. The CDR3 protein is CAISESRGQGSGLDNQPQHF. The DNA of the CDR3 is TGTGCCATCAGTGAGTCGAGGGGACAGGGGAGTGGATTGGACAATCAGCCCCAGCATTTT.

The V call is TRBV5-4, the J call TRBJ2-5; a possible D gene is TRBD1 (5 bases). This CDR3 has 14 amino acids. CDR1 is SGHNT and CDR2 is YYREEE in the germline V gene (reference sequence). The V end was cut by 4 bases, the J end by 1 base, with 11 bases between. Here the CDR3 DNA reads TGTGCCAGCAGCCCGACCGACAGCCAAGAGACCCAGTACTTC. Protein sequence: CASSPTDSQETQYF. Complete variable domain (other parts from reference TRBV5-4 and TRBJ2-5): ETGVTQSPTHLIKTRGQQVTLRCSSQSGHNTVSWYQQALGQGPQFIFQYYREEENGRGNFPPRFSGLQFPNYSSELNVNALELDDSALYLCASSPTDSQETQYFGPGTRLLVL.

The chain links TRBV29-1 to TRBJ2-5; no firm D call. CDR3 size: 13 residues. Germline V CDR1 and CDR2: SQVTM, ANQGSEA. V was pared by 4 bases and J by 5 bases, with 14 bases between. The chain's CDR3 is CSVVRLEFETQYF. Written as DNA, the CDR3 is TGCAGCGTTGTTAGGCTAGAGTTTGAGACCCAGTACTTC.

V usage is TRBV11-3 and J usage is TRBJ2-1; D is unclear. The CDR3 totals 11 residues. V dropped 3 bases and J dropped 5 bases, with 2 bases sitting between them. CDR1 is SGHNT and CDR2 is YENEEA in the germline V gene. CDR3 DNA: TGTGCCAGCAGCTTTAACAATGAGCAGTTCTTC. Translated: CASSFNNEQFF.

The chain couples TRBV10-1 to TRBJ1-2; no reliable D call. V shed 4 bases and J shed 6 bases, with 12 bases lying between them. The V gene's germline CDR1 is WNHNN and CDR2 SYGVQD (reference sequence). CDR3 length: 13 amino acids. CDR3 DNA: TGCGCCAGCAGTGCGCGGACTGAAGATGGCTACACCTTC. It specifies CASSARTEDGYTF.

The rearrangement links TRBV7-9 to TRBJ2-3; 9 bases match TRBD2. Germline lookup yields CDR1 SEHNR and CDR2 FQNEAQ (reference sequence). The V segment lost 2 bases and the J segment 2 bases; nucleotides outside the gene matches: 5. The CDR3 extends over 16 amino acids. In DNA form, the CDR3 reads TGTGCCAGCAGCTTACGGACTAGCGAGCCCACAGATACGCAGTATTTT. Translation gives CASSLRTSEPTDTQYF. Complete variable domain (other parts from reference TRBV7-9 and TRBJ2-3): DTGVSQNPRHKITKRGQNVTFRCDPISEHNRLYWYRQTLGQGPEFLTYFQNEAQLEKSRLLSDRFSAERPKGSFSTLEIQRTEQGDSAMYLCASSLRTSEPTDTQYFGPGTRLTVL.

The CDR3 sequence: CASSLDRGAFF. As DNA, the CDR3 is TGTGCCAGCAGTTTAGACAGGGGAGCTTTCTTT. The chain links TRBV28 to TRBJ1-1; 8 bases line up with TRBD1. J gave up 10 bases and V 2 bases, and 0 bases lay outside the gene matches. CDR3 length: 11 amino acids. Germline-derived CDR1 and CDR2 are MDHEN and SYDVKM.